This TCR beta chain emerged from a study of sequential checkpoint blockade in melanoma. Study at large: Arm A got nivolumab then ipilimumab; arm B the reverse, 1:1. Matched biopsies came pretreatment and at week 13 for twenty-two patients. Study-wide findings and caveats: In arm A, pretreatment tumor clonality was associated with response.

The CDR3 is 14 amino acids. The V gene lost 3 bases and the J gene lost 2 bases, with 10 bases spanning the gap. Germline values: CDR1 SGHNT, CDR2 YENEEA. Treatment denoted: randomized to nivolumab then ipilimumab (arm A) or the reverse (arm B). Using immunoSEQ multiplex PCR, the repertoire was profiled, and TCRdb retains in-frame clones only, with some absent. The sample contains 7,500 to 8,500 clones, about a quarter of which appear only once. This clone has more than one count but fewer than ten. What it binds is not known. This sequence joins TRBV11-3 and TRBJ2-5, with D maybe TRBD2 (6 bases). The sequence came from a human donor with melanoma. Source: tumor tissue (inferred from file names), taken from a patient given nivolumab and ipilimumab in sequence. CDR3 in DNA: TGTGCCAGCAGCTTGCGGGACCAACAAGAGACCCAGTACTTC. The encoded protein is CASSLRDQQETQYF.